This TCR beta chain was found in a study of T cell changes during pregnancy in multiple sclerosis. The assay was immunoSEQ multiplex PCR, and TCRdb's table has in-frame clones only and misses some. The table records about 80,000 clones, approximately 93% of them present only once. Trimming took 6 bases from V and 1 from J; bases not matched to a gene: 9. The CDR3 covers 16 residues. CDR1 and CDR2 (germline): MRHNA, SNTAGT. The sequence came from a female donor in good health, enrolled as a control in a pregnancy study. Sequencing used peripheral blood, obtained in the second trimester of pregnancy. The rearrangement links TRBV6-4 to TRBJ2-3; 8 nucleotides line up with TRBD2. This CDR3 is CASSSGAGGRTDTQYF. CDR3 coding DNA: TGTGCCAGCAGCTCGGGTGCGGGAGGCCGCACAGATACGCAGTATTTT.